These 30 T cell receptor beta chains came from one sample sequenced in a study of beta chain features in type 1 diabetes. Since all of the isolated RNA was reverse transcribed, expressed TCRB transcripts were what got sequenced. TCRdb keeps only in-frame clones here, not all; method: immunoSEQ multiplex PCR. Altogether about 140,000 clones are present, less than 10% being singletons, with the ten largest covering 0.55% to 0.75%. Sequencing was done on a sample of central memory CD4+ T cells from blood. The source is a woman aged 40 to 50 in good health.

This clone has just a few counts. The chain employs TRBV11-3 and TRBJ2-7; 8 nucleotides line up with TRBD1. J lost 2 bases, V lost 2 bases, and 5 bases had no gene match. The CDR3 is 15 amino acids. Germline CDR1 is SGHNT and CDR2 is YENEEA. CDR3 bases: TGTGCCAGCAGCTTACTCGGGACAGGCCCCTACGAGCAGTACTTC. Its translation is CASSLLGTGPYEQYF.

This clone was recorded a few times. The chain recombines TRBV19 with TRBJ2-6; 12 bases align to TRBD1. Germline trimming cut 7 bases from V and 3 bases from J; bases unmatched to any gene: 13. Germline lookup yields CDR1 LNHDA and CDR2 SQIVND (reference sequence). The CDR3 contains 19 residues. The CDR3 is CASTLRPGQGADGANVLTF. CDR3 coding DNA: TGTGCCAGTACCCTGAGACCGGGACAGGGGGCTGATGGGGCCAACGTCCTGACTTTC. The entire variable domain, with the rest obtained from reference TRBV19 and TRBJ2-6, is as follows: DGGITQSPKYLFRKEGQNVTLSCEQNLNHDAMYWYRQDPGQGLRLIYYSQIVNDFQKGDIAEGYSVSREKKESFPLTVTSAQKNPTAFYLCASTLRPGQGADGANVLTFGAGSRLTVL.

This clone has only a few counts. This chain joins TRBV4-1 and TRBJ2-3; 9 bases line up with TRBD2. Germline lookup yields CDR1 MGHRA and CDR2 YSYEKL. The J segment lost 2 bases and the V segment lost 0 bases, leaving 6 bases of the junction unmatched. The CDR3 extends over 17 amino acids. The CDR3 DNA reads as TGCGCCAGCAGCCAAGACCTAGCGGGGCTTACCACAGATACGCAGTATTTT. It codes for CASSQDLAGLTTDTQYF.

This clone was seen only a few times. V and J are TRBV2 and TRBJ1-5, with D unclear. The ends were cut back, 4 bases at V and 5 bases at J, with 9 bases in the middle. From germline, CDR1 is SNHLY and CDR2 FYNNEI. This CDR3 spans 13 amino acids. Here the CDR3 reads CASSGSEDQPQHF. The CDR3 coding sequence is TGTGCCAGCAGTGGGTCCGAGGATCAGCCCCAGCATTTT.

V is TRBV7-2 and J is TRBJ2-1; TRBD2 aligns across 11 bases. The CDR3 is 16 amino acids. Trimming cost V 1 base and J 11 bases; bases outside gene matches: 10. Germline V lookup: CDR1 SGHTA, CDR2 FQGNSA. CDR3 residues: CASSLGPTSGGSKQFF. The CDR3 DNA sequence: TGTGCCAGCAGCTTAGGCCCAACTAGCGGGGGCTCTAAGCAGTTCTTC.

This clone was detected a few times. The chain employs TRBV29-1 and TRBJ2-2, with TRBD1 matching 7 bases. The germline V gene has CDR1 SQVTM and CDR2 ANQGSEA. The CDR3 extends over 15 amino acids. Unmatched junction bases numbered 7, after V lost 4 bases and J lost 2 bases. The CDR3 is CSVGSGTDNTGELFF. CDR3 nucleotide sequence: TGCAGCGTTGGCTCCGGGACAGATAACACCGGGGAGCTGTTTTTT.

This clone was recorded a few times. The rearrangement links TRBV5-1 to TRBJ2-7; maybe TRBD1 (5 bases). The CDR3 extends over 15 amino acids. The germline CDR1 and CDR2 sequences are SGHRS and YFSETQ. The V and J ends lost 0 bases and 2 bases respectively, with 12 bases between them. The CDR3 coding sequence is TGCGCCAGCAGCTTGGGAACAGGCCTCACCTACGAGCAGTACTTC. This gives the protein CASSLGTGLTYEQYF.

This clone has only a few counts. Other DNA variants within this sample encode the same CDR3. This rearrangement joins TRBV29-1 to TRBJ1-1, with 8 positions matching TRBD1. CDR1 and CDR2 (germline): SQVTM, ANQGSEA. J was trimmed by 1 base and V by 6 bases; bases with no gene match: 4. This CDR3 comprises 13 residues. The CDR3 region has the DNA TGCAGCGTCAGAGGACAGGGGAACACTGAAGCTTTCTTT. It specifies CSVRGQGNTEAFF.

This clone was observed a few times. Other DNA sequences in the sample encode the same CDR3. The V gene is TRBV5-1, the J gene TRBJ1-1; no reliable D call. The CDR3 loop spans 14 amino acids. CDR1 is SGHRS and CDR2 is YFSETQ in the germline V gene. V gave up 0 bases and J gave up 0 bases, with 6 bases separating them. This CDR3 is CASSLDSLNTEAFF. As DNA, the CDR3 is TGCGCCAGCAGCTTGGACTCGTTGAACACTGAAGCTTTCTTT.

The chain combines TRBV5-1 with TRBJ2-2, with a weak D call TRBD1 (5 bases). The CDR3 runs to 14 residues. Trimming pared 1 base from V and 7 bases from J, leaving 11 bases between. Germline values: CDR1 SGHRS, CDR2 YFSETQ. In DNA, the CDR3 is TGCGCCAGCAGCTTGTCCCTAGGGGACGGGGAGCTGTTTTTT. Its translation: CASSLSLGDGELFF.

Only a few counts were recorded for this clone. The chain is built from TRBV18 and TRBJ2-3; 8 bases fit TRBD2. Germline V gives CDR1 KGHSH, CDR2 LQKENI. The V gene end was trimmed by 3 bases and the J gene end by 7 bases; junction bases not matched to a gene: 3. The length of the CDR3 is 13 residues. CDR3 loop: CASSPAGGNTQYF. CDR3 DNA sequence: TGTGCCAGCTCACCGGCGGGGGGTAATACGCAGTATTTT.

The V call is TRBV4-3, the J call TRBJ1-5; no definite D call. V was trimmed by 1 base and J by 3 bases, leaving 10 bases between them. CDR1 is LGHNA and CDR2 is YSLEER in the germline V gene. CDR3 length: 15 amino acids. For the CDR3, the DNA is TGCGCCAGCAGCCAAGCTGGTCAGGTCAATCAGCCCCAGCATTTT. Its protein is CASSQAGQVNQPQHF.

The V and J genes are TRBV14 and TRBJ1-1; tentatively, D is TRBD1 (6 bases). The germline gives CDR1 SGHDN, CDR2 FVKESK. Trimming left V 6 bases short and J 0 bases short, with 11 bases between. This CDR3 is 14 amino acids long. In DNA, the CDR3 is TGTGCCAGCAGGACAGGCAATATGAACACTGAAGCTTTCTTT. It codes for CASRTGNMNTEAFF.

The sample holds a few counts of this clone. The chain links TRBV6-6 to TRBJ1-2; D may be TRBD1 (5 bases). CDR3 size: 11 residues. From germline, CDR1 is MNHNY and CDR2 SVGAGI (reference sequence). V gave up 5 bases and J gave up 6 bases, with 7 bases separating them. DNA of the CDR3: TGTGCCAGCAGTACACAGGATGGCTACACCTTC. It specifies CASSTQDGYTF.

The rearrangement joins TRBV11-3 to TRBJ2-3; 11 bases agree with TRBD2. Germline assignment: CDR1 SGHNT and CDR2 YENEEA. The CDR3 has 17 residues. V was pared by 5 bases and J by 2 bases, with 9 bases of the junction left unmatched. The chain's CDR3 is CASSRRLAGYSTDTQYF. DNA for the CDR3: TGTGCCAGCAGCCGACGACTAGCGGGGTACTCCACAGATACGCAGTATTTT.

There are a few counts of this clone. This sequence joins TRBV13 and TRBJ1-2; D is ambiguous. The CDR3 has 13 amino acids. V lost 3 bases to trimming and J lost 5 bases, with 10 bases between them. In germline, CDR1 is PRHDT, CDR2 FYEKMQ (reference sequence). The CDR3 loop reads CASSFNTRYGYTF. The CDR3 DNA is TGTGCCAGCAGCTTTAATACCCGGTATGGCTACACCTTC.

The rearrangement uses TRBV29-1 and TRBJ2-5; 7 bases are a match to TRBD2. V gave up 4 bases and J gave up 5 bases; unmatched junction bases: 4. This CDR3 region has 12 residues. The V gene's germline CDR1 is SQVTM and CDR2 ANQGSEA. The DNA for the CDR3 is TGCAGCGTTGGACTAGCCGGGGAGACCCAGTACTTC. Translating gives CSVGLAGETQYF.

This clone appeared a few times. This chain connects TRBV5-1 to TRBJ2-6; D is undetermined. Germline CDR1 is SGHRS and CDR2 is YFSETQ. The CDR3 is 16 amino acids. V was shortened by 2 bases and J by 1 base, with 10 bases between the two germline ends. The DNA of the CDR3 is TGCGCCAGCAGCTTTGTAGCTGCATCTGGGGCCAACGTCCTGACTTTC. It translates to CASSFVAASGANVLTF.

This clone appeared a few times. The chain links TRBV29-1 to TRBJ2-3; D not resolved. This CDR3 contains 12 residues. Germline CDR1 and CDR2: SQVTM and ANQGSEA. Trimming removed 4 bases from V and 0 bases from J, with 5 bases in between. DNA for the CDR3: TGCAGCGTTGGGCAAAGCACAGATACGCAGTATTTT. Protein sequence: CSVGQSTDTQYF.

There are a few counts of this clone. The same CDR3 is also encoded by other DNA sequences in this sample. The chain couples TRBV28 to TRBJ2-2; 8 nucleotides line up with TRBD1. The CDR3 sequence is 13 residues long. Germline-derived CDR1 and CDR2 are MDHEN and SYDVKM. Germline trimming cut 8 bases from V and 1 base from J; bases unmatched to any gene: 0. CDR3 amino acids: CASGTGNTGELFF. The CDR3 DNA sequence: TGTGCCAGCGGGACAGGGAACACCGGGGAGCTGTTTTTT.

There are a few counts of this clone. J is TRBJ2-3 and V is TRBV5-4; weak D call: TRBD2 (5 bases). The CDR3 has 14 residues. In germline, CDR1 is SGHNT, CDR2 YYREEE (reference sequence). Trimming left V 3 bases short and J 3 bases short, with 11 bases between. The CDR3 region has the DNA TGTGCCAGCAGCTCAGAGACTACTACAGATACGCAGTATTTT. It specifies CASSSETTTDTQYF. The whole variable domain, remainder taken from reference TRBV5-4 and TRBJ2-3, is ETGVTQSPTHLIKTRGQQVTLRCSSQSGHNTVSWYQQALGQGPQFIFQYYREEENGRGNFPPRFSGLQFPNYSSELNVNALELDDSALYLCASSSETTTDTQYFGPGTRLTVL.

This chain joins TRBV2 and TRBJ2-2; tentative D call: TRBD1 (5 bases). CDR1 SNHLY and CDR2 FYNNEI come from the germline V gene. Trimming stripped 2 bases from V and 7 bases from J, with 11 bases between. The CDR3 covers 14 residues. Here the CDR3 DNA reads TGTGCCAGCAGTGAATCAGGACACGTCGGGGAGCTGTTTTTT. This encodes CASSESGHVGELFF.

This clone showed up just a few times. V is TRBV23-1 and J is TRBJ1-5, with D possibly matching TRBD1 (6 bases). Being an ORF, TRBV23-1 has a function that is uncertain. Trimming removed 3 bases at V and 6 bases at J, with 15 bases between. CDR3 length equals 15 residues. The CDR3 spells CASSQLQGTGQPQHF. CDR3 DNA: TGCGCCAGCAGTCAGTTACAGGGAACCGGTCAGCCCCAGCATTTT.

The V gene is TRBV7-9, the J gene TRBJ1-2; no definite D call. In germline, CDR1 is SEHNR, CDR2 FQNEAQ (reference sequence). The length of the CDR3 is 12 residues. Trimming cost V 2 bases and J 4 bases, with 5 bases left between them. CDR3 protein: CASSLTGYGYTF. The DNA of the CDR3 is TGTGCCAGCAGCTTAACGGGCTATGGCTACACCTTC.

This clone turned up a few times. J is TRBJ1-1 and V is TRBV6-4; 7 nucleotides agree with TRBD1. Per the germline V gene, CDR1 is MRHNA and CDR2 is SNTAGT. V gave up 6 bases and J gave up 6 bases; unmatched junction bases: 16. The CDR3 is 16 amino acids. The CDR3 sequence is CASSSNLRGRVAEAFF. The CDR3, as DNA: TGTGCCAGCAGCTCAAACCTGAGGGGGCGCGTCGCTGAAGCTTTCTTT.

This chain connects TRBV5-8 to TRBJ1-2; a weak D match, TRBD1 (5 bases). Germline-derived CDR1 and CDR2 are SGHTS and YDEGEE. Between the trimmed V and J ends, which lost 0 bases and 4 bases, there was a span of 19 bases. CDR3 size: 17 residues. This CDR3 reads CASSLVIGVVSRYGYTF. In DNA, the CDR3 is TGTGCCAGCAGCTTGGTTATAGGGGTAGTTTCTCGCTATGGCTACACCTTC.

The chain couples TRBV5-6 to TRBJ2-5, with 10 nucleotides matching TRBD1. Germline assignment: CDR1 SGHDT and CDR2 YYEEEE. This CDR3 comprises 15 residues. The J segment lost 5 bases and the V segment lost 4 bases, leaving 8 bases of the junction unmatched. CDR3 in DNA: TGTGCCAGCAGCCCATGGACAGGGGGTTGGGAGACCCAGTACTTC. Its protein is CASSPWTGGWETQYF.

This clone came up a few times. The chain has TRBV19 and TRBJ1-6; 8 nucleotides agree with TRBD1. After removal of 5 bases from V and 6 bases from J, the junction contained 3 bases not matched to a gene. This CDR3 is 14 amino acids long. The germline CDR1 and CDR2 sequences are LNHDA and SQIVND (reference sequence). The CDR3 spells CASSQGAGNSPLHF. The CDR3 DNA reads TGTGCCAGTAGTCAGGGGGCAGGTAATTCACCCCTCCACTTT.

The rearrangement joins TRBV5-1 to TRBJ2-5; D ambiguous. Germline V CDR1 and CDR2: SGHRS, YFSETQ. This CDR3 comprises 12 residues. V was cut by 5 bases and J by 2 bases, with 7 bases left in between. The DNA of the CDR3 is TGCGCCAGCAGAGAACAGCAAGAGACCCAGTACTTC. Protein product: CASREQQETQYF.

The J gene is TRBJ1-6, the V gene TRBV27; D is possibly TRBD1 (5 bases). CDR1 and CDR2 (germline): MNHEY, SMNVEV (reference sequence). CDR3 size: 16 residues. V dropped 9 bases and J dropped 8 bases, with 23 bases sitting between them. CDR3: CASPTLRGGRDSPLHF. The CDR3 DNA is TGTGCCAGTCCTACCTTGAGGGGCGGGAGGGATTCACCCCTCCACTTT.